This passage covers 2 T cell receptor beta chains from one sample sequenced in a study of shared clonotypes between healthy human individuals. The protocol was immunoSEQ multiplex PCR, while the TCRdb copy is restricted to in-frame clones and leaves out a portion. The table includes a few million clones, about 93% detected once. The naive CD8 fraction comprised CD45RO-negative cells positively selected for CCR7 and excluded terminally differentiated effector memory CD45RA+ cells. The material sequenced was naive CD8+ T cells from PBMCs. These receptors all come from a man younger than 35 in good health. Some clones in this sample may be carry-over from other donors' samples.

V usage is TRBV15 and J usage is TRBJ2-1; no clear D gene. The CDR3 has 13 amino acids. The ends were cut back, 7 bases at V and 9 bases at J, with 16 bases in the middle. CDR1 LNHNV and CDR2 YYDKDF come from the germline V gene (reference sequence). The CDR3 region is CATTPTGSAEQFF. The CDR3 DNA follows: TGTGCCACCACGCCTACCGGCTCCGCTGAGCAGTTCTTC.

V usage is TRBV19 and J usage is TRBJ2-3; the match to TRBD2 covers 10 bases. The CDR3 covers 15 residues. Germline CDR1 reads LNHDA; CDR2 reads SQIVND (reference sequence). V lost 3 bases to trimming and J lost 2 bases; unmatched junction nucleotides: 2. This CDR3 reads CASSITSGVTDTQYF. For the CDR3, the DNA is TGTGCCAGTAGTATTACTAGCGGGGTCACAGATACGCAGTATTTT. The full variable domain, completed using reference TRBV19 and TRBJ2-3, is DGGITQSPKYLFRKEGQNVTLSCEQNLNHDAMYWYRQDPGQGLRLIYYSQIVNDFQKGDIAEGYSVSREKKESFPLTVTSAQKNPTAFYLCASSITSGVTDTQYFGPGTRLTVL.